A selection of T cell receptor beta chains follows, all from one sample in a study of CD8 T cells in acute hepatitis C reinfection. The method was immunoSEQ multiplex PCR; TCRdb's version includes in-frame clones alone and lacks a portion of them. The table records approximately 40,000 clones, approximately 85% of them present only once. Material for sequencing was naive CD8+ T cells from PBMCs. Source of these receptors: a woman younger than 30 who spontaneously cleared hepatitis C infection. The CDR3 runs from the conserved cysteine through the conserved F or W. D genes are given only for firm matches. Clone size is shown for a subset of rows, as once, few, many or a class of expanded clone.

abundance	len	v_gene	j_gene	d_gene	CDR3aa	CDR3nt
.	14	TRBV5-1	TRBJ2-7	.	CASSFSLLVVEQYF	TGCGCCAGCAGCTTCTCCCTCCTAGTCGTCGAGCAGTACTTC
.	12	TRBV5-4	TRBJ2-2	.	CASSLFGGELFF	TGTGCCAGCAGCTTGTTTGGGGGGGAGCTGTTTTTT
.	11	TRBV7-8	TRBJ1-1	.	CASSMNTEAFF	TGTGCCAGCAGCATGAACACTGAAGCTTTCTTT
.	16	TRBV29-1	TRBJ1-3	.	CSVEVFFGGSGNTIYF	TGCAGCGTTGAGGTGTTTTTCGGGGGTTCGGGAAACACCATATATTTT
.	13	TRBV27	TRBJ2-7	.	CASSLGDFYEQYF	TGTGCCAGCAGTTTAGGGGATTTCTACGAGCAGTACTTC
.	16	TRBV14	TRBJ2-3	.	CASSQVIQPIGDTQYF	TGTGCCAGCAGCCAAGTTATCCAGCCGATCGGTGATACGCAGTATTTT
.	15	TRBV6-6	TRBJ2-7	.	CASSYLSTVAYEQYF	TGTGCCAGCAGTTACTTGTCGACGGTGGCCTACGAGCAGTACTTC
.	14	TRBV9	TRBJ1-2	.	CASSAWGGGYGYTF	TGTGCCAGCAGCGCTTGGGGGGGCGGCTATGGCTACACCTTC
.	18	TRBV2	TRBJ2-7	TRBD2	CASSRTSGRGLESYEQYF	TGTGCCAGCAGTAGGACTAGCGGGAGGGGCCTAGAATCCTACGAGCAGTACTTC
.	15	TRBV5-4	TRBJ2-7	TRBD1	CASSPGTGGNYEQYF	TGTGCCAGCAGCCCGGGGACAGGGGGCAACTACGAGCAGTACTTC
.	13	TRBV18	TRBJ2-7	.	CASTEWGGLEMYF	TGTGCCAGCACAGAATGGGGCGGACTTGAGATGTACTTC
.	15	TRBV5-4	TRBJ2-5	TRBD2	CASSLEPLAGSEQYF	TGTGCCAGCAGCTTGGAGCCCCTAGCGGGATCTGAGCAGTACTTC
.	13	TRBV4-1	TRBJ1-1	.	CASSQLVGTEAFF	TGCGCCAGCAGCCAACTAGTGGGGACTGAAGCTTTCTTT
once	13	TRBV6-5	TRBJ2-2	.	CASSYSISGELFF	TGTGCCAGCAGTTACTCGATATCCGGGGAGCTGTTTTTT
.	16	TRBV18	TRBJ2-1	TRBD2	CASSPIAGSLYNEQFF	TGTGCCAGCTCACCAATAGCGGGAAGTCTCTACAATGAGCAGTTCTTC
.	18	TRBV29-1	TRBJ2-1	TRBD2	CSAAAGTSGSLNRNEQFF	TGCAGCGCCGCCGCCGGGACTAGCGGGAGTCTGAATAGGAATGAGCAGTTCTTC
.	13	TRBV19	TRBJ2-7	.	CASSIAVNYEQYF	TGTGCCAGTAGTATAGCGGTCAACTACGAGCAGTACTTC
.	13	TRBV2	TRBJ2-3	.	CASSRPDTDTQYF	TGTGCCAGCAGTCGCCCAGACACAGATACGCAGTATTTT
.	14	TRBV4-1	TRBJ1-2	.	CASSQAGSHYGYTF	TGCGCCAGCAGCCAAGCAGGATCCCACTATGGCTACACCTTC
.	15	TRBV5-4	TRBJ1-2	TRBD1	CASTLGWTGFVGYTF	TGTGCCAGCACTCTTGGGTGGACAGGGTTCGTTGGCTACACCTTC
.	19	TRBV7-2	TRBJ2-1	.	CASSPTRYVAPSSYNEQFF	TGTGCCAGCAGCCCTACCCGGTACGTAGCTCCCAGCTCCTACAATGAGCAGTTCTTC
.	13	TRBV27	TRBJ1-1	.	CASSLSDNTEAFF	TGTGCCAGCAGTTTATCAGATAACACTGAAGCTTTCTTT
once	15	TRBV15	TRBJ1-3	.	CATSRDLGLRNTIYF	TGTGCCACCAGCAGAGATCTGGGATTGCGAAACACCATATATTTT
.	11	TRBV2	TRBJ2-3	.	CVCLTPGTQYF	TGTGTGTGTCTCACCCCAGGTACGCAGTATTTT
.	15	TRBV7-9	TRBJ2-5	.	CASSLTRAIRETQYF	TGTGCCAGCAGCTTAACTCGAGCTATACGAGAGACCCAGTACTTC
.	13	TRBV2	TRBJ2-1	.	CASSSGTGWEQFF	TGTGCCAGCAGTTCCGGGACTGGTTGGGAGCAGTTCTTC
.	13	TRBV6-1	TRBJ2-7	.	CASSDLLPYEQYF	TGTGCCAGCAGTGACTTATTACCCTACGAGCAGTACTTC
.	12	TRBV5-6	TRBJ1-1	.	CASSAGDTEAFF	TGTGCCAGCAGCGCGGGCGACACTGAAGCTTTCTTT
.	15	TRBV9	TRBJ2-5	TRBD2	CASSPRGREQETQYF	TGTGCCAGCAGCCCCCGAGGGCGGGAGCAAGAGACCCAGTACTTC
.	13	TRBV7-6	TRBJ2-7	.	CASSPTTPYEQYF	TGTGCCAGCAGCCCCACCACCCCCTACGAGCAGTACTTC
.	18	TRBV7-6	TRBJ2-1	TRBD2	CASSWGLAGDSSYNEQFF	TGTGCCAGCAGCTGGGGACTAGCGGGGGATAGCTCCTACAATGAGCAGTTCTTC
.	19	TRBV5-6	TRBJ2-7	.	CASSLYGRDTVVWTHEQYF	TGTGCCAGCAGCTTGTACGGCCGGGATACCGTGGTGTGGACCCACGAGCAGTACTTC
.	15	TRBV6-1	TRBJ1-1	.	CASRAPGIWNTEAFF	TGTGCCAGCAGGGCCCCAGGTATCTGGAACACTGAAGCTTTCTTT
.	15	TRBV9	TRBJ2-7	.	CASSVGGSVRNEQYF	TGTGCCAGCAGCGTAGGTGGTAGCGTGAGGAACGAGCAGTACTTC
.	19	TRBV14	TRBJ2-4	.	CASSQGWRDMDLIADIQYF	TGTGCCAGCAGCCAAGGCTGGAGAGATATGGACCTTATCGCGGACATTCAGTACTTC
.	19	TRBV15	TRBJ2-3	TRBD2	CATSRDRALTSGRTDTQYF	TGTGCCACCAGCAGAGATCGGGCCTTGACTAGCGGGAGAACAGATACGCAGTATTTT
.	13	TRBV7-8	TRBJ2-7	.	CASHPYGGREQYF	TGTGCCAGCCACCCTTATGGGGGGAGGGAGCAGTACTTC
.	17	TRBV7-3	TRBJ2-1	TRBD2	CASSLTGLAGGNNEQFF	TGTGCCAGCAGCTTAACGGGACTAGCGGGAGGGAACAATGAGCAGTTCTTC
.	16	TRBV9	TRBJ2-1	.	CASSASGVGTSNEQFF	TGTGCCAGCAGCGCCTCGGGAGTGGGAACGAGCAATGAGCAGTTCTTC
.	16	TRBV27	TRBJ2-1	TRBD2	CASSLSWGEGYNEQFF	TGTGCCAGCAGTTTATCGTGGGGGGAGGGTTACAATGAGCAGTTCTTC
.	13	TRBV11-3	TRBJ2-1	.	CASSIRDYNEQFF	TGTGCCAGCAGCATAAGGGACTACAATGAGCAGTTCTTC
.	12	TRBV14	TRBJ2-1	.	CASSLWGNEQFF	TGTGCCAGCAGCCTCTGGGGCAATGAGCAGTTCTTC
.	14	TRBV7-2	TRBJ2-7	TRBD2	CASGWSGRADEQYF	TGTGCCAGTGGGTGGAGCGGGAGGGCCGACGAGCAGTACTTC
.	12	TRBV9	TRBJ2-1	.	CASSVQGYEQFF	TGTGCCAGCAGCGTTCAGGGCTATGAGCAGTTCTTC
.	14	TRBV5-6	TRBJ2-3	.	CASSSPDSTDTQYF	TGTGCCAGCAGCTCCCCGGACAGCACAGATACGCAGTATTTT
.	14	TRBV19	TRBJ2-4	.	CASSMMGAFDIQYF	TGTGCCAGTAGTATGATGGGTGCGTTTGACATTCAGTACTTC
.	14	TRBV27	TRBJ1-1	.	CASSLSQGATEAFF	TGTGCCAGCAGTTTATCCCAGGGCGCGACTGAAGCTTTCTTT
.	16	TRBV4-2	TRBJ2-2	.	CASSQGGDRNTGELFF	TGTGCCAGCAGCCAAGGAGGAGACAGAAACACCGGGGAGCTGTTTTTT
.	12	TRBV19	TRBJ1-2	.	CASTDENYGYTF	TGTGCCAGTACCGACGAGAACTATGGCTACACCTTC
.	14	TRBV19	TRBJ1-1	.	CASRQGFMNTEAFF	TGTGCCAGTAGGCAAGGGTTTATGAACACTGAAGCTTTCTTT
.	16	TRBV4-1	TRBJ2-1	TRBD2	CASSPATSGRAIEQFF	TGCGCCAGCAGCCCAGCAACTAGCGGGAGGGCCATTGAGCAGTTCTTC
.	15	TRBV10-3	TRBJ2-4	TRBD1	CAISEWSGQGSVQYF	TGTGCCATCAGTGAGTGGTCGGGACAGGGGAGCGTTCAGTACTTC
.	15	TRBV27	TRBJ1-1	.	CASSLWSGAGTEAFF	TGTGCCAGCAGTTTATGGTCCGGGGCGGGCACTGAAGCTTTCTTT
.	13	TRBV4-1	TRBJ2-1	.	CASREEVYNEQFF	TGCGCCAGCAGGGAGGAGGTATACAATGAGCAGTTCTTC